The clone carrying this T cell receptor beta chain was found many times. Per germline, CDR1 DFQATT and CDR2 SNEGSKA (reference sequence). CDR3 size: 12 residues. Trimming removed 5 bases from V and 4 bases from J, with 10 bases in between. This sample is drawn from a study of spatial heterogeneity in lung cancer. Each CDR3 protein gets one entry after TCRdb re-called the 5' RACE reads with MiXCR. The sample lists around 11,000 distinct CDR3 sequences, under 6.5% occurring once. The time point was: sample taken at primary tumor resection. There were 72 donors, all of them untreated patients with early-stage non-small cell lung cancer. Whole RNA, which was extracted from tumor, nontumor lung tissue or frozen PBMC, was sequenced without any cell sorting.

This sequence was found in a male donor with early-stage non-small cell lung cancer. The chain uses TRBV20-1 and TRBJ2-3; possible D gene TRBD1, 5 bases. Sequenced here: PBMCs, sampled at surgery. The CDR3 loop is CSAAPGSDTQYF. CDR3 coding DNA: TGCAGTGCTGCCCCAGGGTCAGATACGCAGTATTTT.